This note documents a single T cell receptor beta chain sequence. Its antigen is still unknown. This entry belongs to a study of cytomegalovirus exposure and HLA in healthy donors. Looking at the study overall: A subsequent analysis stated that the 120 or so validation repertoires were run on the same platform as the approximately 660 first-cohort repertoires.

Study-wide findings and caveats: The study found most TCR sequences rare, yet found some public TCRs in many donors. Under in vitro conditions, three CMV-associated chains were confirmed as specific for CMV antigens.

V lost 3 bases and J 7 bases, leaving 13 bases between the germline ends. Germline V gene data show CDR1 as SGHNT and CDR2 as YENEEA. CDR3 length: 13 amino acids. It was the roughly 120-subject validation cohort, separate from the 666-subject first cohort, to which the donors belonged. TCRdb's copy holds only in-frame clones and misses some; the assay was immunoSEQ multiplex PCR. The sample lists 150,000 to 200,000 clones; 85% to 90% were seen once. This rearrangement joins TRBV11-3 to TRBJ2-7; perhaps TRBD2 as D (5 bases). Sequencing was done on a sample of PBMCs. The receptor comes from a young woman in good health and CMV-seropositive. CDR3 nucleotides: TGTGCCAGCAGCTTGGGCGGGTTGCGGGAGCAGTACTTC. This encodes CASSLGGLREQYF. Complete variable domain (other parts from reference TRBV11-3 and TRBJ2-7): EAGVVQSPRYKIIEKKQPVAFWCNPISGHNTLYWYLQNLGQGPELLIRYENEEAVDDSQLPKDRFSAERLKGVDSTLKIQPAELGDSAVYLCASSLGGLREQYFGPGTRLTVT.